This T cell receptor beta chain was recovered during a study of blood T cell repertoires in COVID-19 (dated by TCRdb to about 2020). The study in broad terms: Samples covering the acute and convalescent phases of COVID-19 were provided by collaborators in the United States, Italy and Spain. The prospective study material was composed of cDNA or gDNA derived from T cells, B-cell-depleted T cells, or PBMCs. Deeply sampled blood TCRbeta repertoires from subjects exposed to, actively infected with, or recovered from COVID-19 were included in the dataset. A freely available public database, intended as a resource for researchers studying the immune response to SARS-CoV-2, is where the repertoires were released. The samples were drawn from two sources: the first 160 participants of the ongoing ImmuneRACE study, and fewer than 1,500 subjects contributed by 6 global collaborators. Nearly every sample came with metadata listing a de-identified subject ID, COVID-19 status, age in years and sex. Where available, HLA class I and class II types were taken from metadata supplied by the sample provider and were not determined by assay-based typing.

The CDR3 numbers 12 residues from cysteine through phenylalanine. The kept DNA is CDR3 alone, 36 bases in frame from the first base. The germline V gene yields SGHRS for CDR1 and YFSETQ for CDR2. V loses 0 bases of germline sequence and J loses 9 bases, and the interval between the two ends is 7 bases. As regards this clone: The antigen it binds to is not known. Base qualities are not provided; no much larger clone lies one nucleotide away.

Study-level results and caveats: How much clinical and demographic metadata was included differed by source and by participant, and the metadata was provided uncurated.

The immunoSEQ Assay, a bias-controlled multiplex PCR, was used to amplify TCRbeta CDR3 regions from genomic DNA. On the study's bioinformatics: The number of nucleated cells in each sample was estimated by amplification of reference gene primers within the assay. To quantify the absolute abundance of each unique TCRbeta CDR3 rearrangement, sequence reads were collapsed and filtered. For each sample, productive Simpson clonality was calculated as the square root of Simpson's diversity index over productive rearrangements. What TCRdb holds here is the immuneACCESS table cut down to in-frame rearrangements. Part of the clones is not present; checked against another copy, under half of the missing clones reflect an unresolved V gene, and the others are unexplained. The DNA was the basis for D and trimming; V, J and clone size are from that table. The sample profile shows 200,000 to 250,000 clones; 90% to 95% of them were found once. About 0.8% of the sample belongs to the ten largest clones.

At one collaborating source in Seattle, patients were enrolled during active infection and were followed longitudinally through the course of disease. The collaborating institutions used their own protocols to collect whole blood in K2EDTA tubes. For TCRbeta analysis, collaborators shipped samples in one of three forms: frozen whole blood, isolated PBMCs, or DNA extracted from either of those sample types. Sample: peripheral blood. The sequence was collected from a man in his sixties with COVID-19, enrolled during active disease. The rearranged segments are TRBV5-1 and TRBJ2-1; D gene: possibly TRBD2, on 5 matching bases. The CDR3 region has the sequence CASSLGSGEQFF. The bases are TGCGCCAGCAGCTTGGGGAGCGGTGAGCAGTTCTTC.